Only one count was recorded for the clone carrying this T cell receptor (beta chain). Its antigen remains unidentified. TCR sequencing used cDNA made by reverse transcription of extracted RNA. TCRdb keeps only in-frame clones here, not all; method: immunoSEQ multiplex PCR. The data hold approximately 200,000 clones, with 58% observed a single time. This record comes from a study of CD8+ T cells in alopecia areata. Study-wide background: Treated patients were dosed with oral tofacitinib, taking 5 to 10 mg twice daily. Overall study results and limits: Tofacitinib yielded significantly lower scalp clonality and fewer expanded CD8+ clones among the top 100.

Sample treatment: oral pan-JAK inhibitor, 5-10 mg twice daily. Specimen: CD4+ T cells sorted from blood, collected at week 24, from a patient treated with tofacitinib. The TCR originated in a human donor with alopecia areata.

The CDR3, as DNA: TGTGCCAGCAGCTTAGTGGGCTACGGGGAGACCCAGTACTTC. Protein product: CASSLVGYGETQYF. The V gene is TRBV7-2, the J gene TRBJ2-5, with D unresolved. CDR1 is SGHTA and CDR2 is FQGNSA in the germline V gene. V was pared by 1 base and J by 5 bases, with 11 bases between. There are 14 residues in the CDR3. The variable domain in full, completed from reference TRBV7-2 and TRBJ2-5, reads GAGVSQSPSNKVTEKGKDVELRCDPISGHTALYWYRQSLGQGLEFLIYFQGNSAPDKSGLPSDRFSAERTGGSVSTLTIQRTQQEDSAVYLCASSLVGYGETQYFGPGTRLLVL.